Each of the 26 T cell receptor beta chains below was sequenced from the same sample in a study of blood T cells in healthy people across ages. It was with a sample-barcoded 5' primer and a J-beta primer mix that a second PCR of roughly 7 to 12 cycles was run. TCRdb used MiXCR to reprocess the 5' RACE reads, holding one entry per CDR3 protein. This table holds 700,000 to 950,000 distinct CDR3 sequences, roughly 50% found once. What was sequenced was blood. The origin of the receptors is a man aged 25-40 years in good health.

CDR3 DNA: TGTGCCAGCAGCTCCCAGGGAGCCGATAATTCACCCCTCCACTTT. Translated: CASSSQGADNSPLHF. V usage is TRBV7-9 and J usage is TRBJ1-6, with D possibly being TRBD1 (5 bases). V was cut by 4 bases and J by 5 bases, with 12 bases left in between. From germline, CDR1 is SEHNR and CDR2 FQNEAQ (reference sequence). CDR3 length equals 15 residues.

The rearrangement uses TRBV20-1 and TRBJ1-6, with a possible D match to TRBD1 (6 bases). Trimming cost V 6 bases and J 7 bases, with 19 bases left between them. CDR3 size: 15 residues. Germline CDR1 is DFQATT and CDR2 is SNEGSKA (reference sequence). CDR3 in DNA: TGCAGTGCCCATTATGGACAGAATTGGAATTCACCCCTCCACTTT. Protein: CSAHYGQNWNSPLHF.

In this sample, this clonotype turned up many times. The rearrangement links TRBV27 to TRBJ2-1, with D perhaps matching TRBD2 (7 bases). The germline gives CDR1 MNHEY, CDR2 SMNVEV (reference sequence). The ends were cut back, 5 bases at V and 4 bases at J, with 15 bases in the middle. The CDR3 length is 15 residues. CDR3 in DNA: TGTGCCAGCAGTCCTATAGGGGGGGTTTACAATGAGCAGTTCTTC. As protein: CASSPIGGVYNEQFF.

V gene TRBV20-1 combines with J gene TRBJ2-7; TRBD1 matches at 11 bases. V was pared by 4 bases and J by 4 bases, with 12 bases of the junction left unmatched. The CDR3 is 16 residues long. The V gene's germline CDR1 is DFQATT and CDR2 SNEGSKA (reference sequence). The CDR3 loop is CSAKGQGAPFFYEQYF. The DNA for the CDR3 is TGCAGTGCTAAAGGACAGGGGGCCCCCTTTTTTTACGAGCAGTACTTC.

The chain couples TRBV7-6 to TRBJ2-7; 11 bases map to TRBD2. The CDR3 has 18 amino acids. Per the germline V gene, CDR1 is SGHVS and CDR2 is FNYEAQ. V trimming: 5 bases; J trimming: 2 bases; junction bases outside the gene matches: 14. CDR3: CASSPSPASGGRAYEQYF. CDR3 DNA sequence: TGTGCCAGCAGCCCCTCGCCGGCTAGCGGGGGGAGGGCCTACGAGCAGTACTTC.

This clonotype has just a few counts. The rearrangement joins TRBV5-1 to TRBJ1-2; tentative D call: TRBD1 (6 bases). Deletions cut 3 bases from V and 1 base from J, with 16 bases between. CDR1 is SGHRS and CDR2 is YFSETQ in the germline V gene. This CDR3 is built from 16 residues. In DNA form, the CDR3 reads TGCGCCAGCAGCTGGGGGGCGCCAGGGAGTAACTATGGCTACACCTTC. Its protein is CASSWGAPGSNYGYTF. The whole variable domain, remainder taken from reference TRBV5-1 and TRBJ1-2, is KAGVTQTPRYLIKTRGQQVTLSCSPISGHRSVSWYQQTPGQGLQFLFEYFSETQRNKGNFPGRFSGRQFSNSRSEMNVSTLELGDSALYLCASSWGAPGSNYGYTFGSGTRLTVV.

V is TRBV10-3 and J is TRBJ2-7; 16 nucleotides agree with TRBD2. J lost 6 bases, V lost 11 bases, and 13 bases had no gene match. This CDR3 contains 16 residues. The germline CDR1 and CDR2 sequences are ENHRY and SYGVKD. CDR3 DNA sequence: TGTGCCGCGAGAGCCGGGACTAGCGGGGGGGCTGCCGAGCAGTACTTC. Translating it yields CAARAGTSGGAAEQYF.

Regarding this clonotype: A much larger clone differs by one base, so this may be a read error. The chain joins TRBV6-5 to TRBJ2-7; perhaps TRBD1 as D (5 bases). The V and J ends lost 6 bases and 6 bases respectively, with 12 bases between them. The CDR3 is 12 residues long. The V gene's germline CDR1 is MNHEY and CDR2 SVGAGI. As DNA, the CDR3 is TGTGCCAGCAGGTTCCAGGGTGGCGAGCAGTACTTC. Translation gives CASRFQGGEQYF.

The V call is TRBV20-1, the J call TRBJ2-7, with D maybe TRBD2 (5 bases). This CDR3 contains 13 residues. Trimming cost V 6 bases and J 2 bases, with 14 bases left between them. Germline V gene sequence: CDR1 DFQATT, CDR2 SNEGSKA (reference sequence). The CDR3 spells CSAAWATTYEQYF. CDR3 in DNA: TGCAGTGCCGCCTGGGCGACTACCTACGAGCAGTACTTC.

This clonotype has more than one count but fewer than ten. The J gene is TRBJ2-1, the V gene TRBV20-1; 7 bases line up with TRBD1. J lost 1 base, V lost 3 bases, and 15 bases had no gene match. CDR3 size: 18 residues. Germline V gene sequence: CDR1 DFQATT, CDR2 SNEGSKA (reference sequence). The CDR3 sequence: CSARIFGDSNLSYNEQFF. CDR3 DNA: TGCAGTGCTAGGATATTTGGGGACAGCAACCTATCCTACAATGAGCAGTTCTTC.

V is TRBV12-3 or TRBV12-4 and J is TRBJ1-1; D ambiguous. Trimming left V 7 bases short and J 0 bases short, with 9 bases between. This CDR3 has 13 residues. The CDR3 DNA reads TGTGCCAGCAATCGGCGGCTGAACACTGAAGCTTTCTTT. Its protein is CASNRRLNTEAFF.

In its sample, this clonotype was seen a few times. The V gene is TRBV5-1, the J gene TRBJ2-1; TRBD1 agrees at 9 bases. The CDR3 has 14 residues. With 8 bases clipped from V and 4 bases from J, the junction kept 7 bases outside the gene matches. From germline, CDR1 is SGHRS and CDR2 YFSETQ. In DNA form, the CDR3 reads TGCGCCAGTACACGGGACAGGGATTACAATGAGCAGTTCTTC. Translated: CASTRDRDYNEQFF.

The chain uses TRBV5-1 and TRBJ2-7, with 7 bases aligning to TRBD1. The CDR3 consists of 14 residues. The V and J ends lost 4 bases and 0 bases, in that order; junction bases with no gene match: 4. The germline CDR1 and CDR2 sequences are SGHRS and YFSETQ. The CDR3 DNA reads as TGCGCCAGCAGCAGGACAGGTCTCTCCTACGAGCAGTACTTC. Encoded protein: CASSRTGLSYEQYF.

CDR3 sequence: CASSSNQGNYGYTF. The CDR3 DNA sequence: TGTGCCAGCAGCTCGAACCAGGGGAACTATGGCTACACCTTC. This chain connects TRBV7-9 to TRBJ1-2; D possibly corresponds to TRBD1 (6 bases). The V gene lost 4 bases and the J gene lost 2 bases, with 11 bases spanning the gap. Germline V lookup: CDR1 SEHNR, CDR2 FQNEAQ (reference sequence). The CDR3 runs to 14 residues.

The genes are TRBV7-3 and TRBJ2-1; tentative D call: TRBD2 (5 bases). CDR3 length: 13 residues. V was trimmed by 0 bases and J by 12 bases, leaving 12 bases between them. Germline V gene sequence: CDR1 SGHTA, CDR2 FQGTGA. CDR3 sequence reads: CASSLTVERGQFF. The CDR3 DNA sequence: TGTGCCAGCAGCTTAACGGTTGAACGGGGGCAGTTCTTC.

The V gene is TRBV20-1, the J gene TRBJ2-5; 13 bases align to TRBD2. CDR3 length: 17 residues. Germline V gives CDR1 DFQATT, CDR2 SNEGSKA (reference sequence). Unmatched junction bases numbered 11, after V lost 3 bases and J lost 4 bases. The CDR3 DNA sequence: TGCAGTGCTAGGCCCCCCACTAGCGGGGGGGCTCGAGAGACCCAGTACTTC. Protein sequence: CSARPPTSGGARETQYF.

This sequence joins TRBV27 and TRBJ1-5; perhaps TRBD1 as D (5 bases). Deletions cut 9 bases from V and 3 bases from J, with 21 bases between. The CDR3 extends over 16 amino acids. Germline loops: CDR1 MNHEY, CDR2 SMNVEV (reference sequence). This chain's CDR3 is CASSGGPGPFNQPQHF. DNA of the CDR3: TGTGCCAGTTCGGGAGGTCCAGGGCCTTTCAATCAGCCCCAGCATTTT.

The CDR3 DNA is TGTGCCAGCAGTGCCGTGGGAGTCACCTACGAGCAGTACTTC. Protein: CASSAVGVTYEQYF. The rearrangement uses TRBV12-3 or TRBV12-4 and TRBJ2-7; possibly TRBD2 for D (5 bases). This CDR3 has 14 residues. V was pared by 5 bases and J by 2 bases, with 13 bases between.

This clonotype was recorded a few times. The rearrangement joins TRBV7-8 to TRBJ2-5; the D gene is possibly TRBD2 (6 bases). Germline CDR1 SGHVS, CDR2 FQNEAQ. V was cut by 5 bases and J by 3 bases, with 19 bases left in between. The CDR3 spans 16 residues. As DNA, the CDR3 is TGTGCCAGCAGCATCCGACCCGGACTATATAAAGAGACCCAGTACTTC. Amino acids: CASSIRPGLYKETQYF.

This chain connects TRBV28 to TRBJ1-5; D not resolved. This CDR3 contains 13 residues. Trimming took 8 bases from V and 1 from J, leaving 9 bases between them. The V gene's germline CDR1 is MDHEN and CDR2 SYDVKM. CDR3 sequence reads: CASQFPSNQPQHF. The CDR3, as DNA: TGTGCCAGCCAGTTCCCCAGCAATCAGCCCCAGCATTTT.

The V and J genes are TRBV27 and TRBJ1-5; possibly TRBD1 for D (6 bases). This CDR3 region has 16 residues. Germline loops: CDR1 MNHEY, CDR2 SMNVEV (reference sequence). V lost 6 bases and J lost 0, with 15 bases in between. The DNA of the CDR3 is TGTGCCAGCAGCAAGCAGGGGATTGGTAGCAATCAGCCCCAGCATTTT. The encoded protein is CASSKQGIGSNQPQHF.

The CDR3 bases are TGTGCCAGCAGCCAAGACCAGGGGCTTCGCTACGAGCAGTACTTC. Translation gives CASSQDQGLRYEQYF. V gene TRBV4-2 combines with J gene TRBJ2-7; D might be TRBD1 (6 bases). The germline CDR1 and CDR2 sequences are LGHNA and YNFKEQ. V lost 0 bases and J 3 bases, leaving 12 bases between the germline ends. This CDR3 has 15 residues.

This chain connects TRBV5-4 to TRBJ1-2; D is undetermined. This CDR3 has 14 amino acids. CDR1 is SGHNT and CDR2 is YYREEE in the germline V gene (reference sequence). The V gene lost 3 bases and the J gene lost 4 bases, with 13 bases spanning the gap. CDR3 region: CASSWNTEGYGYTF. The CDR3 coding sequence is TGTGCCAGCAGCTGGAACACAGAGGGCTATGGCTACACCTTC.

This clonotype was recorded a few times. The rearrangement uses TRBV6-2 or TRBV6-3 and TRBJ1-6; no clear D. Germline V gene sequence: CDR1 MNHEY, CDR2 SVGEGT. CDR3 size: 15 residues. Trimming took off 4 bases at V and 7 bases at J, with 14 bases between the two ends. This CDR3 is CASSSLWVGNSPLHF. CDR3 coding DNA: TGTGCCAGCAGTTCTCTCTGGGTGGGGAATTCACCCCTCCACTTT.

This chain joins TRBV10-3 and TRBJ2-7; 8 nucleotides line up with TRBD2. The DNA end is a closer match to TRBJ2-5, so the J assignment may be wrong. CDR1 is ENHRY and CDR2 is SYGVKD in the germline V gene. This CDR3 has 17 residues. CDR3 coding DNA: TGTGCCATCAGTGAGGTCGGGGGGGCGTACTCGCGGGAGACCCAGTACTTC. Translating gives CAISEVGGAYSRETQYF.

This clonotype has just a few counts. The chain carries TRBV5-5 and TRBJ2-7, with a weak D call TRBD1 (6 bases). The length of the CDR3 is 14 residues. Between the trimmed V and J ends, which lost 4 bases and 2 bases, there was a span of 13 bases. Per germline, CDR1 SGHKS and CDR2 YYEKEE (reference sequence). CDR3 protein: CASSPAGVPYEQYF. CDR3 in DNA: TGTGCCAGCAGCCCGGCAGGGGTGCCCTACGAGCAGTACTTC. Together with reference TRBV5-5 and TRBJ2-7, the CDR3 gives the full variable domain: DAGVTQSPTHLIKTRGQQVTLRCSPISGHKSVSWYQQVLGQGPQFIFQYYEKEERGRGNFPDRFSARQFPNYSSELNVNALLLGDSALYLCASSPAGVPYEQYFGPGTRLTVT.